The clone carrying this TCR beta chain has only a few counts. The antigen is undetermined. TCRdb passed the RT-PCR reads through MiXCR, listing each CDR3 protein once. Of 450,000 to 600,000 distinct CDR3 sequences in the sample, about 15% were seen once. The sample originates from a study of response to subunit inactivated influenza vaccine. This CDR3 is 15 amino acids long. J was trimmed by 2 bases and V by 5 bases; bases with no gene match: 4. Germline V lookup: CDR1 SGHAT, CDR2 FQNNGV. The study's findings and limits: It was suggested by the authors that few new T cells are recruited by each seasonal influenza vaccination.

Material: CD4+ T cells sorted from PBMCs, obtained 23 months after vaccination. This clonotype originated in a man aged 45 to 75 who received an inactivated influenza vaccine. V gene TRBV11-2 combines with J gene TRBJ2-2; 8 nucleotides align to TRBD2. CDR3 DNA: TGTGCCAGCAGCCGCGCGGGGGGAAACACCGGGGAGCTGTTTTTT. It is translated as CASSRAGGNTGELFF.